The 17 T cell receptor beta chains given below trace back to one sample, sequenced in a study of vaccination and CD4 T cells after COVID-19. No antigen has been identified for these receptors. The Oncomine TCR Beta short-read assay sequenced DNA from cultured CD4+ T cells. From the PCR reads, TCRdb called clonotypes with MiXCR, one entry per CDR3 protein. Altogether about 18,000 distinct CDR3 sequences are present, 58% being singletons, with the ten largest covering more than 9.5%. The sample's treatment: approximately 10-day PBMC culture with coronavirus spike peptide pools or control peptides (ViraFEST assay). The sequenced sample was CD4+ T cells from blood, cultured in vitro, obtained after SARS-CoV-2 vaccination. The receptors stem from a human donor who had recovered from COVID-19.

In its sample, this clonotype was seen a few times. This chain joins TRBV6-5 and TRBJ2-1, with a tentative D call TRBD2 (5 bases). This CDR3 has 14 residues. The germline V gene has CDR1 MNHEY and CDR2 SVGAGI. Trimming took off 0 bases at V and 10 bases at J, with 13 bases between the two ends. CDR3 DNA: TGTGCCAGCAGTTACTCCTTTACTAGGGCGGAGCAGTTCTTC. Translation: CASSYSFTRAEQFF.

This clonotype was detected only once. V usage is TRBV12-3 or TRBV12-4 and J usage is TRBJ1-1, with D possibly being TRBD1 (6 bases). CDR3 size: 15 residues. Trimming took off 5 bases at V and 0 bases at J, with 13 bases between the two ends. In DNA, the CDR3 is TGTGCCAGCAGTAATACAGGGTGGCTGAACACTGAAGCTTTCTTT. Translation gives CASSNTGWLNTEAFF.

The chain recombines TRBV11-3 with TRBJ2-5; 13 bases line up with TRBD2. From germline, CDR1 is SGHNT and CDR2 YENEEA. Trimming removed 5 bases from V and 4 bases from J; junction bases left unmatched: 7. The CDR3 runs to 16 residues. In DNA, the CDR3 is TGTGCCAGCAGCCAAGGGACTAGCGGGATTCCAGAGACCCAGTACTTC. It specifies CASSQGTSGIPETQYF. Variable domain in full (rest from reference TRBV11-3 and TRBJ2-5): EAGVVQSPRYKIIEKKQPVAFWCNPISGHNTLYWYLQNLGQGPELLIRYENEEAVDDSQLPKDRFSAERLKGVDSTLKIQPAELGDSAVYLCASSQGTSGIPETQYFGPGTRLLVL.

Only a few counts were recorded for this clonotype. CDR3 bases: TGTGCCACCAGCAGAGCAGGGACTCCCAACTATGGCTACACCTTC. Its protein product is CATSRAGTPNYGYTF. This chain connects TRBV15 to TRBJ1-2; a weak D match, TRBD1 (5 bases). CDR1 is LNHNV, CDR2 YYDKDF, per germline (reference sequence). The CDR3 contains 15 residues. Trimming stripped 1 base from V and 2 bases from J, with 11 bases between.

The V gene is TRBV6-5, the J gene TRBJ1-1; D may be TRBD1 (5 bases). CDR1 is MNHEY, CDR2 SVGAGI, per germline. V was shortened by 0 bases and J by 1 base, with 9 bases between the two germline ends. This CDR3 has 15 amino acids. The CDR3 DNA reads TGTGCCAGCAGTTACTCCCTCGGGGGGAACACTGAAGCTTTCTTT. This codes for CASSYSLGGNTEAFF.

This chain links TRBV27 with TRBJ2-7; weak D call: TRBD2 (5 bases). Germline V gene data show CDR1 as MNHEY and CDR2 as SMNVEV (reference sequence). The V end lost 3 bases, the J end lost 2 bases, and 20 bases lay between the germline ends. This CDR3 comprises 17 residues. The CDR3 region has the DNA TGTGCCAGCAGTTTTCGACACCCGGGATCAATTCCCTACGAGCAGTACTTC. This translates into CASSFRHPGSIPYEQYF.

This clonotype was recorded only once. V gene TRBV24-1 combines with J gene TRBJ1-2; the D gene is possibly TRBD1 (5 bases). The CDR3 runs to 12 residues. Trimming took off 8 bases at V and 2 bases at J, with 8 bases between the two ends. CDR1 and CDR2 (germline): KGHDR, SFDVKD. The CDR3 nucleotides are TGTGCCACCACAAAGGGGAACTATGGCTACACCTTC. Translating gives CATTKGNYGYTF.

The chain couples TRBV29-1 to TRBJ2-5; 7 nucleotides match TRBD2. The J segment lost 2 bases and the V segment lost 6 bases, leaving 3 bases of the junction unmatched. Germline V CDR1 and CDR2: SQVTM, ANQGSEA. CDR3 length: 12 amino acids. CDR3 protein: CSVGLQQETQYF. CDR3 in DNA: TGCAGCGTGGGACTACAACAAGAGACCCAGTACTTC.

The V gene is TRBV19, the J gene TRBJ2-7, with D perhaps TRBD2 (8 bases). Trimming removed 4 bases at V and 9 bases at J, with 13 bases between. The CDR3 covers 12 residues. CDR1 is LNHDA, CDR2 SQIVND, per germline (reference sequence). The CDR3 sequence: CASSTGGDRQYF. The CDR3 DNA sequence: TGTGCCAGTAGTACCGGGGGGGACAGGCAGTACTTC.

The J gene is TRBJ2-3, the V gene TRBV4-1; the D gene is possibly TRBD2 (5 bases). Germline V lookup: CDR1 MGHRA, CDR2 YSYEKL. V was clipped by 0 bases and J by 0 bases, with 10 bases between them. The CDR3 is made up of 16 amino acids. CDR3 residues: CASSQDLAPSTDTQYF. CDR3 coding DNA: TGCGCCAGCAGCCAAGATTTAGCGCCAAGCACAGATACGCAGTATTTT.

V is TRBV20-1 and J is TRBJ2-2; the D is unclear. V was clipped by 2 bases and J by 1 base, with 8 bases between them. The CDR3 runs to 14 residues. Germline lookup yields CDR1 DFQATT and CDR2 SNEGSKA (reference sequence). The CDR3 is CSARTLGNTGELFF. CDR3 DNA sequence: TGCAGTGCTAGAACCCTCGGGAACACCGGGGAGCTGTTTTTT.

The chain joins TRBV11-2 to TRBJ2-5; TRBD2 matches 7 bases. Germline V gene data show CDR1 as SGHAT and CDR2 as FQNNGV. The ends lost 5 bases at V and 3 bases at J; junction bases unmatched: 9. The CDR3 loop spans 15 amino acids. The DNA for the CDR3 is TGTGCCAGCAGCCCCTACAGAGGGAGGGAAGAGACCCAGTACTTC. This gives the protein CASSPYRGREETQYF.

The chain joins TRBV11-3 to TRBJ2-1; 12 bases fit TRBD2. This CDR3 has 18 amino acids. J gave up 0 bases and V 4 bases, and 7 bases lay outside the gene matches. Per the germline V gene, CDR1 is SGHNT and CDR2 is YENEEA. The CDR3 nucleotides read TGTGCCAGCAGCTCGGACGGACTAGCGGGGATCTCCTACAATGAGCAGTTCTTC. As protein: CASSSDGLAGISYNEQFF.

This clonotype was counted once. The rearrangement uses TRBV7-2 and TRBJ2-7, with D possibly matching TRBD2 (5 bases). The CDR3 spans 13 residues. CDR1 and CDR2 (germline): SGHTA, FQGNSA. V gave up 7 bases and J gave up 0 bases, with 10 bases separating them. The CDR3 sequence: CASNVAGSYEQYF. DNA of the CDR3: TGTGCCAGCAATGTCGCGGGCTCCTACGAGCAGTACTTC.

This clonotype has more than one count but fewer than ten. The chain is built from TRBV20-1 and TRBJ2-7; 9 bases line up with TRBD1. Germline V lookup: CDR1 DFQATT, CDR2 SNEGSKA (reference sequence). The CDR3 contains 15 residues. V lost 5 bases to trimming and J lost 0 bases; unmatched junction nucleotides: 8. The CDR3 nucleotides are TGCAGTGCTTTCAAAGACAGGGGGAGCTCCTACGAGCAGTACTTC. Translated, it gives CSAFKDRGSSYEQYF.

Only a few counts were recorded for this clonotype. The chain carries TRBV15 and TRBJ1-1, with TRBD1 matching over 8 bases. With V trimmed by 3 bases and J by 4 bases, 4 bases remained unmatched. CDR1 and CDR2 (germline): LNHNV, YYDKDF (reference sequence). The CDR3 covers 14 residues. The CDR3 nucleotides are TGTGCCACCAGCAGCCGACAGGGGAGCACTGAAGCTTTCTTT. The encoded protein is CATSSRQGSTEAFF.

The chain couples TRBV10-2 to TRBJ1-5, with D perhaps TRBD1 (5 bases). V shed 4 bases and J shed 5 bases, with 15 bases lying between them. CDR3 size: 15 residues. CDR1 and CDR2 from the germline V gene are WSHSY and SAAADI. The CDR3 spells CASSAWGREHQPQHF. CDR3 bases: TGCGCCAGCAGTGCGTGGGGGAGGGAGCATCAGCCCCAGCATTTT.